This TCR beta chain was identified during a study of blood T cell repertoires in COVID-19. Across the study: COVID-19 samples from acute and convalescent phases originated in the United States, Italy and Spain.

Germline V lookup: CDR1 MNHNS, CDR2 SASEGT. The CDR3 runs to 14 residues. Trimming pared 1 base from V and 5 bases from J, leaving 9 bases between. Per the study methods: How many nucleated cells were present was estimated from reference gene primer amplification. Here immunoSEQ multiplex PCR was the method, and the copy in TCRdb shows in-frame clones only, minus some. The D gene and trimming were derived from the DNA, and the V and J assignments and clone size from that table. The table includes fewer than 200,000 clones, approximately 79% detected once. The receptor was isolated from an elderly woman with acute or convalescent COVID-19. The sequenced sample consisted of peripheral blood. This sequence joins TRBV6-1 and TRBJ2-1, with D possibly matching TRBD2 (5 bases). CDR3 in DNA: TGTGCCAGCAGTGAAGAAGGTAGCGACAATGAGCAGTTCTTC. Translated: CASSEEGSDNEQFF.